The present entry profiles one TCR beta chain with its context. The record originates from a study of blood T cell repertoires in COVID-19. Study as a whole: The study drew acute and convalescent COVID-19 samples from the United States, Italy and Spain.

The Seattle patients joined while their infection was active and were tracked longitudinally afterward. Deletions cut 3 bases from V and 0 bases from J, with 9 bases between. Germline V gene lookup returns CDR1 LGHNA and CDR2 YNFKEQ. The CDR3 is 15 residues long. Per the original methods: Researchers report that nucleated cell counts were estimated from reference gene primer amplification. Clones were sequenced by immunoSEQ multiplex PCR, and TCRdb holds only the in-frame ones, with some missing. D and trimming come from the DNA, and the V and J calls and clone size come from that table. The data hold 150,000 to 200,000 clones, with roughly 81% observed a single time.

What was sequenced was peripheral blood. This clonotype originated in an elderly woman with COVID-19, enrolled during active disease. This sequence joins TRBV4-2 and TRBJ2-1; D gene unclear. The CDR3 loop is CASSQFGSSYNEQFF. The CDR3 DNA is TGTGCCAGCAGCCAGTTCGGTAGCTCCTACAATGAGCAGTTCTTC.